The rows below give T cell receptor beta chains drawn from one sample of a study of cytomegalovirus exposure and HLA in healthy donors. The table came from immunoSEQ multiplex PCR; TCRdb's copy has only in-frame clones and leaves some out. The sample records some 120,000 clones, 70% to 90% being singletons. Sequenced: PBMCs. The receptors were sampled from a young woman in good health and CMV-seronegative. Each CDR3 is given with its conserved first and last residue. D genes are given only for firm matches. Part of the rows lack a size; the others show once, few, many or a class for expanded clones.

J gene: TRBJ2-2; clone size: .; V gene: TRBV13; D gene: .; CDR3 protein: CASSSPFGGRTGELFF; CDR3 DNA: TGTGCCAGCAGCTCACCGTTCGGGGGGCGGACCGGGGAGCTGTTTTTT
J gene: TRBJ1-2; clone size: .; V gene: TRBV28; D gene: .; CDR3 protein: CASSVYNYGYTF; CDR3 DNA: TGTGCCAGCAGCGTCTATAACTATGGCTACACCTTC
J gene: TRBJ1-1; clone size: .; V gene: TRBV18; D gene: .; CDR3 protein: CASSPGQNTEAFF; CDR3 DNA: TGTGCCAGCTCACCGGGACAGAACACTGAAGCTTTCTTT
J gene: TRBJ2-7; clone size: .; V gene: TRBV28; D gene: .; CDR3 protein: CASSLSTGSYEQYF; CDR3 DNA: TGTGCCAGCAGTTTATCGACAGGCTCCTACGAGCAGTACTTC
J gene: TRBJ2-5; clone size: .; V gene: TRBV4-1; D gene: .; CDR3 protein: CASSQWRKETQYF; CDR3 DNA: TGCGCCAGCAGCCAATGGCGGAAAGAGACCCAGTACTTC
J gene: TRBJ2-5; clone size: once; V gene: TRBV18; D gene: TRBD1; CDR3 protein: CASSPLPGTGGLETQYF; CDR3 DNA: TGTGCCAGCTCACCACTACCCGGGACAGGGGGCCTAGAGACCCAGTACTTC
J gene: TRBJ1-5; clone size: .; V gene: TRBV9; D gene: .; CDR3 protein: CASSVDGGLNQPQHF; CDR3 DNA: TGTGCCAGCAGCGTCGACGGAGGGCTCAATCAGCCCCAGCATTTT
J gene: TRBJ1-5; clone size: .; V gene: TRBV6-5; D gene: TRBD1; CDR3 protein: CASSSYRGGNQPQHF; CDR3 DNA: TGTGCCAGCAGTTCATACAGGGGGGGCAATCAGCCCCAGCATTTT
J gene: TRBJ1-5; clone size: .; V gene: TRBV28; D gene: .; CDR3 protein: CASSLGPNQPQHF; CDR3 DNA: TGTGCCAGCAGCCTGGGGCCAAATCAGCCCCAGCATTTT
J gene: TRBJ2-7; clone size: .; V gene: TRBV27; D gene: TRBD1; CDR3 protein: CASRTGGGEQYF; CDR3 DNA: TGTGCCAGCAGGACAGGGGGGGGCGAGCAGTACTTC
J gene: TRBJ2-3; clone size: .; V gene: TRBV2; D gene: .; CDR3 protein: CASRKRTVRTDTQYF; CDR3 DNA: TGTGCCAGCAGGAAAAGGACAGTCCGCACAGATACGCAGTATTTT
J gene: TRBJ1-1; clone size: .; V gene: TRBV30; D gene: .; CDR3 protein: CAWSVLRTEAFF; CDR3 DNA: TGTGCCTGGAGTGTACTTCGCACTGAAGCTTTCTTT
J gene: TRBJ2-7; clone size: .; V gene: TRBV2; D gene: TRBD1; CDR3 protein: CASIRDRGPDEQYF; CDR3 DNA: TGTGCCAGCATCAGGGACAGGGGGCCGGACGAGCAGTACTTC
J gene: TRBJ2-7; clone size: .; V gene: TRBV25-1; D gene: TRBD2; CDR3 protein: CASSAAGAYEQYF; CDR3 DNA: TGTGCCAGCAGTGCAGCGGGAGCCTACGAGCAGTACTTC
J gene: TRBJ2-2; clone size: .; V gene: TRBV11-2; D gene: .; CDR3 protein: CASSFTRGGELFF; CDR3 DNA: TGTGCCAGCAGCTTCACCAGGGGCGGGGAGCTGTTTTTT
J gene: TRBJ1-1; clone size: .; V gene: TRBV12-5; D gene: .; CDR3 protein: CASGLAPRVVTEAFF; CDR3 DNA: TGTGCTAGTGGTTTGGCTCCCCGGGTGGTCACTGAAGCTTTCTTT
J gene: TRBJ2-3; clone size: .; V gene: TRBV5-1; D gene: TRBD2; CDR3 protein: CASSFLGLAGGADTQYF; CDR3 DNA: TGCGCCAGCAGCTTCCTGGGGCTAGCGGGGGGCGCAGATACGCAGTATTTT
J gene: TRBJ2-3; clone size: .; V gene: TRBV9; D gene: TRBD1; CDR3 protein: CASSVDRGQDTQYF; CDR3 DNA: TGTGCCAGCAGCGTAGACAGGGGGCAAGATACGCAGTATTTT
J gene: TRBJ2-7; clone size: .; V gene: TRBV5-6; D gene: .; CDR3 protein: CASCGQGTSEQYF; CDR3 DNA: TGTGCCAGCTGCGGCCAGGGGACGTCCGAGCAGTACTTC
J gene: TRBJ2-2; clone size: .; V gene: TRBV19; D gene: TRBD1; CDR3 protein: CARYSRTGYTGELFF; CDR3 DNA: TGTGCCAGGTATAGCAGGACAGGCTACACCGGGGAGCTGTTTTTT
J gene: TRBJ2-5; clone size: .; V gene: TRBV7-9; D gene: TRBD2; CDR3 protein: CASSPTSGQETQYF; CDR3 DNA: TGTGCCAGCAGCCCGACTAGCGGACAAGAGACCCAGTACTTC
J gene: TRBJ2-1; clone size: .; V gene: TRBV14; D gene: TRBD2; CDR3 protein: CASSRREGNNEQFF; CDR3 DNA: TGTGCCAGCAGCCGGCGGGAGGGGAACAATGAGCAGTTCTTC
J gene: TRBJ1-5; clone size: once; V gene: TRBV25-1; D gene: TRBD1; CDR3 protein: CASSERDRAGDQPQHF; CDR3 DNA: TGTGCCAGCAGTGAACGAGACAGGGCTGGCGATCAGCCCCAGCATTTT
J gene: TRBJ2-7; clone size: .; V gene: TRBV18; D gene: TRBD1; CDR3 protein: CASRTGVQGVEQYF; CDR3 DNA: TGTGCCAGCCGGACTGGGGTACAGGGGGTCGAGCAGTACTTC
J gene: TRBJ2-1; clone size: once; V gene: TRBV7-3; D gene: .; CDR3 protein: CASSAGVRAADEQFF; CDR3 DNA: TGTGCCAGCAGCGCCGGGGTTCGGGCTGCCGATGAGCAGTTCTTC
J gene: TRBJ1-1; clone size: .; V gene: TRBV5-4; D gene: .; CDR3 protein: CASSLGGVRMNTEAFF; CDR3 DNA: TGTGCCAGCAGTCTGGGGGGGGTCCGTATGAACACTGAAGCTTTCTTT
J gene: TRBJ2-1; clone size: .; V gene: TRBV5-4; D gene: .; CDR3 protein: CASSLGQGGYNEQFF; CDR3 DNA: TGTGCCAGCAGCTTGGGGCAGGGGGGCTACAATGAGCAGTTCTTC
J gene: TRBJ2-4; clone size: once; V gene: TRBV5-4; D gene: TRBD2; CDR3 protein: CASSLGTSGRANIQYF; CDR3 DNA: TGTGCCAGCAGCTTGGGTACTAGCGGGAGGGCAAACATTCAGTACTTC
J gene: TRBJ2-3; clone size: .; V gene: TRBV7-2; D gene: .; CDR3 protein: CASSLVPDTQYF; CDR3 DNA: TGTGCCAGCAGCTTAGTCCCGGATACGCAGTATTTT